This T cell receptor beta chain was recorded in a study of blood T cell repertoires in COVID-19 (dated by TCRdb to 2019 to 2021). The study in broad terms: Samples covering the acute and convalescent phases of COVID-19 were provided by collaborators in the United States, Italy and Spain. The repertoires were made available in a free public database intended to serve as a resource for research on the immune response to SARS-CoV-2. Where available, HLA class I and class II types were obtained from metadata supplied by the sample provider rather than from assay-based typing. The prospective study material was composed of cDNA or gDNA derived from T cells, B-cell-depleted T cells, or PBMCs. The samples were drawn from two sources: the first 160 participants of the ongoing ImmuneRACE study, and over 1,000 subjects contributed by 6 global collaborators. Subjects who had been exposed to COVID-19, were actively infected with it, or had recovered from it provided the deeply sampled blood TCRbeta repertoires that made up the dataset. Sample metadata almost always included a de-identified subject ID, COVID-19 status, age in years and sex. What the work shows at the level of the full study, not this receptor alone: The amount of clinical and demographic metadata varied by source and participant and was provided uncurated.

Collaborating institutions collected whole blood in K2EDTA tubes following their own protocols. For TCRbeta analysis, collaborators shipped samples as frozen whole blood, isolated PBMCs, or DNA extracted from either of those sample types. Including the terminal cysteine and phenylalanine, the CDR3 comprises 14 residues. The read is trimmed to its CDR3 DNA, 42 bases read in frame from base 1. Looking up the germline V gene yields CDR1 SGHRS and CDR2 YFSETQ. Relative to germline, V is missing 1 base and J is missing 5 bases, with 3 bases of the junction outside any gene match. TCRbeta CDR3 regions were amplified from genomic DNA using the immunoSEQ Assay, a bias-controlled multiplex PCR. The paper's processing steps were these. Nucleated cell counts per sample were estimated from amplification of reference gene primers within the assay. To quantify the absolute abundance of each unique TCRbeta CDR3 rearrangement, sequence reads were collapsed and filtered. Productive Simpson clonality was computed per sample as the square root of Simpson's diversity index over productive rearrangements. TCRdb holds this immuneACCESS table with in-frame rearrangements only. Some clones are missing; in checked studies, unresolved V genes explain under half, and the rest has no known cause. The DNA was the basis for D and trimming; V, J and clone size are from that table. For this sample there are hundreds of thousands of clones; about nine tenths appear just once. The top ten constitute more than 1.4% of the sample.

This clone was counted a few times. What antigen it recognizes has not been identified. No much larger clone exists at a distance of one base, and base qualities are not known. This receptor chain uses TRBV5-1 and TRBJ1-1, with 9 junctional bases fitting TRBD1. Source material: peripheral blood. The clonotype originates from a woman aged 30 to 39 with active or convalescent COVID-19. The sequenced DNA: TGCGCCAGCAGCTTGCTCGGACAGGGGACTGAAGCTTTCTTT. It translates as CASSLLGQGTEAFF.